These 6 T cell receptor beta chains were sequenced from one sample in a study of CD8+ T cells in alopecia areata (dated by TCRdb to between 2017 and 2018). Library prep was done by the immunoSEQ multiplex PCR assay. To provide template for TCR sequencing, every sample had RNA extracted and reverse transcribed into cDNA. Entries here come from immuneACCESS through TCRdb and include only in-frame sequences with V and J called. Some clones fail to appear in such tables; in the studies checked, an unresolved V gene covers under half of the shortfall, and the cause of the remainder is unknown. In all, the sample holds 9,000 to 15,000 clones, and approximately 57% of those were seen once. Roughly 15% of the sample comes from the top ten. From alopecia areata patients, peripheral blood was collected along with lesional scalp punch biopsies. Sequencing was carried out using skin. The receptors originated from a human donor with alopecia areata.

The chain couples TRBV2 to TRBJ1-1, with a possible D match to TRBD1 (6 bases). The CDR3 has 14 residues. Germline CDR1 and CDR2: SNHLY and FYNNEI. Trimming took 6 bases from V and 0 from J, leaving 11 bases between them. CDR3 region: CASSGTRMNTEAFF. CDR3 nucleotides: TGTGCCAGCAGCGGGACAAGAATGAACACTGAAGCTTTCTTT.

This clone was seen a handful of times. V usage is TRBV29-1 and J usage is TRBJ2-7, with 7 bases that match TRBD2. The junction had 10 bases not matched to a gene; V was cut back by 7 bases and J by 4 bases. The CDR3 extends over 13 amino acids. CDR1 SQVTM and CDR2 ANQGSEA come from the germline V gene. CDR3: CSAWGGAAYEQYF. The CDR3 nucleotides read TGCAGCGCCTGGGGAGGGGCAGCATACGAGCAGTACTTC.

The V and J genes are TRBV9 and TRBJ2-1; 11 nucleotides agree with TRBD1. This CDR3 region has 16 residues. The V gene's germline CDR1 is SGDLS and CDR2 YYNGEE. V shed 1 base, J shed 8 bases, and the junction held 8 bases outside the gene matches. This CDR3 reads CASSVFAGQGVDEQFF. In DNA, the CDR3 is TGTGCCAGCAGCGTATTTGCGGGACAGGGGGTCGATGAGCAGTTCTTC.

The CDR3 DNA follows: TGTGCCAGCAGTCCCCTACCCAACACAGATACGCAGTATTTT. It specifies CASSPLPNTDTQYF. The gene calls are TRBV7-6 and TRBJ2-3; no firm D call. Germline V lookup: CDR1 SGHVS, CDR2 FNYEAQ. V was shortened by 6 bases and J by 2 bases, with 12 bases between the two germline ends. The CDR3 runs 14 residues. The whole variable domain, filled in from reference TRBV7-6 and TRBJ2-3, reads GAGVSQSPRYKVTKRGQDVALRCDPISGHVSLYWYRQALGQGPEFLTYFNYEAQQDKSGLPNDRFSAERPEGSISTLTIQRTEQRDSAMYRCASSPLPNTDTQYFGPGTRLTVL.

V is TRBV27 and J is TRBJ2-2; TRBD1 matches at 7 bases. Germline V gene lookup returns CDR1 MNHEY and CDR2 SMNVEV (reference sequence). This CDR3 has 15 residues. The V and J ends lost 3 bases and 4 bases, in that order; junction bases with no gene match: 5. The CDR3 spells CASSFGTGVTGELFF. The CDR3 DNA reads TGTGCCAGCAGTTTTGGAACAGGGGTCACCGGGGAGCTGTTTTTT.

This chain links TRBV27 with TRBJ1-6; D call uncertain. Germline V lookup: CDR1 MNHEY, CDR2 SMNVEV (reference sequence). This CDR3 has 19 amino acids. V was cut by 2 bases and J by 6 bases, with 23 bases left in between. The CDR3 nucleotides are TGTGCCAGCAGTTTACTCCCTCTCATTCCCGGGGTTCCTAATTCACCCCTCCACTTT. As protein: CASSLLPLIPGVPNSPLHF.